The clone carrying this TCR beta chain was detected many times. The antigen is undetermined. Thyroid ultrasound and orbital computed tomography, with clinical symptoms and serum thyroxine and TRAb, informed diagnoses. Germline CDR1 reads GTSNPN; CDR2 reads SVGIG (reference sequence). V lost 3 bases and J lost 4; bases outside the gene matches: 9. The CDR3 extends over 15 amino acids. The data stem from a study of T cells in Graves' hyperthyroidism and ophthalmopathy. Study background: Peripheral blood collection took place at initial diagnosis, before any treatment.

Study conclusions and caveats: The blood repertoire included most of the expanded thyroid clonotypes above 0.001. Ophthalmopathy onset followed model prediction by a median about seven months.

RNA transcripts were the template for amplifying TCR beta CDR3 regions. An initial round of RT-PCR targeting the TCR CDR3 relied on the HTBI primer set. TCRdb redid the calling of the multiplex PCR reads with MiXCR, one entry per CDR3 protein. Of about 300,000 distinct CDR3 sequences listed, approximately 15% were seen once; the top ten hold roughly 7.9%. Source material: blood. The clonotype originates from a woman aged 40 to 50 with Graves' hyperthyroidism. This chain uses TRBV30 with TRBJ2-3; TRBD2 aligns across 8 bases. CDR3 sequence: CAWRGGLANADTQYF. DNA of the CDR3: TGTGCCTGGAGGGGAGGACTAGCCAACGCAGATACGCAGTATTTT. The full variable domain, completed using reference TRBV30 and TRBJ2-3, is SQTIHQWPATLVQPVGSPLSLECTVEGTSNPNLYWYRQAAGRGLQLLFYSVGIGQISSEVPQNLSASRPQDRQFILSSKKLLLSDSGFYLCAWRGGLANADTQYFGPGTRLTVL.